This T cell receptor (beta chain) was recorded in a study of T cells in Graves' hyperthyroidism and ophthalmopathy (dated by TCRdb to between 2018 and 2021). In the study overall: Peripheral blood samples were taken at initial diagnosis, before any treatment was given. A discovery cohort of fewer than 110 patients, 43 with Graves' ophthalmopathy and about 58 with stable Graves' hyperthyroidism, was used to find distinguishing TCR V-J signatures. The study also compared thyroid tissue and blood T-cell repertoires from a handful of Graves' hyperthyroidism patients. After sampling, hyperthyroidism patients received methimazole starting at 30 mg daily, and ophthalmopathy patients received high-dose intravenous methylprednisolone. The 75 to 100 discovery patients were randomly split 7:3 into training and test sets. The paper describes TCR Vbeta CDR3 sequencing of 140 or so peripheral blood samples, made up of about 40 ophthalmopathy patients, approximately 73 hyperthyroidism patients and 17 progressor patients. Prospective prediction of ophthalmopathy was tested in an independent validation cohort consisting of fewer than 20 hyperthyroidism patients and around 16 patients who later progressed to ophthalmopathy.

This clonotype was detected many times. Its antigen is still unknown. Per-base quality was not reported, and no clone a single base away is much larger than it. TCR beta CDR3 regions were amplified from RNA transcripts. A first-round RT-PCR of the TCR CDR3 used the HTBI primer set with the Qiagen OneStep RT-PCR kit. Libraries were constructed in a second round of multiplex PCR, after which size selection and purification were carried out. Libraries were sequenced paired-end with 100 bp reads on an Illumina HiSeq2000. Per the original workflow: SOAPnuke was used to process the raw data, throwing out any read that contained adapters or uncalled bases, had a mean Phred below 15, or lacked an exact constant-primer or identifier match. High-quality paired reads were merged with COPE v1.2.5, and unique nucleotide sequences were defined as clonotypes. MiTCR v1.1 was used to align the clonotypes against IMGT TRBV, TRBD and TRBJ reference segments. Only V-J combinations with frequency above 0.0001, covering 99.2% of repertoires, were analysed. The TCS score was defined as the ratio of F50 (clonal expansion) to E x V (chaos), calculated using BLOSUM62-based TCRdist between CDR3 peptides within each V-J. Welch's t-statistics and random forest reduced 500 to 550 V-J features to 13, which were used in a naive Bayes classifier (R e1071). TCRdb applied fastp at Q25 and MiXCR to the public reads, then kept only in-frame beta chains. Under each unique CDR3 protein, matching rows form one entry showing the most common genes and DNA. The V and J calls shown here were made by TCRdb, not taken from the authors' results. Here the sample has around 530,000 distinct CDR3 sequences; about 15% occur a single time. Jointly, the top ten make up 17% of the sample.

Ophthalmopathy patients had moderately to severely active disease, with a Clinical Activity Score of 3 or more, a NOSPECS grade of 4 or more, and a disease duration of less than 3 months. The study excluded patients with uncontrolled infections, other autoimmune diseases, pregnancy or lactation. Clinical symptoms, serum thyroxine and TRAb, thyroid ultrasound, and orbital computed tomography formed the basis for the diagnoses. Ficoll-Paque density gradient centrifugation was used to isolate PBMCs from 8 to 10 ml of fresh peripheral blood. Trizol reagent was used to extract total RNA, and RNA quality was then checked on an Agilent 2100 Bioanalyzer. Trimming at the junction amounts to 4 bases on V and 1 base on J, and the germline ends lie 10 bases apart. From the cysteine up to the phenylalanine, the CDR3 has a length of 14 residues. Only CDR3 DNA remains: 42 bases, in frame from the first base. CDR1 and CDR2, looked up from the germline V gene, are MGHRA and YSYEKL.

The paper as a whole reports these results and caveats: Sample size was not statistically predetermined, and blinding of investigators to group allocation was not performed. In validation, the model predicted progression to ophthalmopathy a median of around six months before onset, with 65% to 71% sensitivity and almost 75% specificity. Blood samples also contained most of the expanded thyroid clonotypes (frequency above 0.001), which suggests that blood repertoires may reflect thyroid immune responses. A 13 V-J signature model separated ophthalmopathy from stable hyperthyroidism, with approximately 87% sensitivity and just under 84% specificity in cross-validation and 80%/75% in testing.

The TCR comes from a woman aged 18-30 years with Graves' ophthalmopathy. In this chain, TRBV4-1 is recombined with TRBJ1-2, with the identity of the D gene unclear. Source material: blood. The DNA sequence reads TGCGCCAGCAGCCCCGACGGGAGTAACTATGGCTACACCTTC. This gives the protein CASSPDGSNYGYTF.